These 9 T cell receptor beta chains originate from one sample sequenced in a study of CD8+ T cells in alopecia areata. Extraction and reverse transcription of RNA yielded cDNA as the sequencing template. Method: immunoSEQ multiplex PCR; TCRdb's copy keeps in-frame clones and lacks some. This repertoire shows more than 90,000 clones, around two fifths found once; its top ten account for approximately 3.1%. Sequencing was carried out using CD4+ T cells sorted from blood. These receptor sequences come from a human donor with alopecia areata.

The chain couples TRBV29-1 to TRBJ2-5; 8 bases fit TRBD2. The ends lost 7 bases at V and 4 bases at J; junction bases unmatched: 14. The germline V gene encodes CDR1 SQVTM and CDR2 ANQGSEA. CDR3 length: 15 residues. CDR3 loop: CSESGVAGGLETQYF. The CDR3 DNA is TGCAGCGAATCAGGGGTGGCGGGAGGACTAGAGACCCAGTACTTC.

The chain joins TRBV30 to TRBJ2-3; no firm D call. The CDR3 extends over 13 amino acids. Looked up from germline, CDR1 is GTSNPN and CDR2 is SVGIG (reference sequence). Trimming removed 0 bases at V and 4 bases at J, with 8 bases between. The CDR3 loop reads CAWSVRFADTQYF. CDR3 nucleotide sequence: TGTGCCTGGAGTGTAAGGTTCGCAGATACGCAGTATTTT.

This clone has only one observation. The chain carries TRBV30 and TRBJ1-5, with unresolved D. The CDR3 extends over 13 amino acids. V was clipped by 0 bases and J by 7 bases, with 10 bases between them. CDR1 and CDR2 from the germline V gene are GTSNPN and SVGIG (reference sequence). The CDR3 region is CAWSVTGGQPQHF. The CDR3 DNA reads TGTGCCTGGAGTGTAACCGGAGGACAGCCCCAGCATTTT. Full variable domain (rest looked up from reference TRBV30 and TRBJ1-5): SQTIHQWPATLVQPVGSPLSLECTVEGTSNPNLYWYRQAAGRGLQLLFYSVGIGQISSEVPQNLSASRPQDRQFILSSKKLLLSDSGFYLCAWSVTGGQPQHFGDGTRLSIL.

For the CDR3, the DNA is TGCAGCGTCCAACGAAGGGTGACAGGGAGCTACAATGAGCAGTTCTTC. Translation gives CSVQRRVTGSYNEQFF. The chain joins TRBV29-1 to TRBJ2-1; TRBD1 agrees at 7 bases. V dropped 6 bases and J dropped 3; count of bases not matched to a gene: 14. Germline assignment: CDR1 SQVTM and CDR2 ANQGSEA. This CDR3 contains 16 residues.

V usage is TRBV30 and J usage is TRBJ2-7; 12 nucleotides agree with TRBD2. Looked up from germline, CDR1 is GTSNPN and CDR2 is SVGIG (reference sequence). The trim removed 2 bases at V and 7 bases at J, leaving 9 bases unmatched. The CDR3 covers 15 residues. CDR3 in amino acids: CAWSPPSGRAKEQYF. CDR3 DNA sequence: TGTGCCTGGAGTCCCCCTAGCGGGAGGGCCAAAGAGCAGTACTTC.

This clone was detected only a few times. CDR3 amino acids: CSAGDRNYGYTF. DNA for the CDR3: TGCAGCGCTGGGGACAGGAACTATGGCTACACCTTC. J is TRBJ1-2 and V is TRBV29-1; 8 bases map to TRBD1. The CDR3 runs to 12 residues. Germline V gene data show CDR1 as SQVTM and CDR2 as ANQGSEA. Trimming at V came to 7 bases and at J to 2 bases, leaving 3 bases not matched to a gene.

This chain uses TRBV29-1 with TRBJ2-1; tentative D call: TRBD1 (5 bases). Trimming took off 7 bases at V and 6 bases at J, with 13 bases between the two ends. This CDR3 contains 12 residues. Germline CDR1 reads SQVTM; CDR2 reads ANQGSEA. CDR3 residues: CSDGALGNEQFF. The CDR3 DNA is TGCAGCGATGGGGCCCTAGGCAATGAGCAGTTCTTC.

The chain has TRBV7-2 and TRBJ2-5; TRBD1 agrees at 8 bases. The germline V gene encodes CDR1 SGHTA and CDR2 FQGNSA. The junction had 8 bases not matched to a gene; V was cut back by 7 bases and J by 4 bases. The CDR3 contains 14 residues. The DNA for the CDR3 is TGTGCCAGCACCCGAGGACAGGGCGGAGAGACCCAGTACTTC. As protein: CASTRGQGGETQYF. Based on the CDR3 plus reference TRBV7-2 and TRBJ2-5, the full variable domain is GAGVSQSPSNKVTEKGKDVELRCDPISGHTALYWYRQSLGQGLEFLIYFQGNSAPDKSGLPSDRFSAERTGGSVSTLTIQRTQQEDSAVYLCASTRGQGGETQYFGPGTRLLVL.

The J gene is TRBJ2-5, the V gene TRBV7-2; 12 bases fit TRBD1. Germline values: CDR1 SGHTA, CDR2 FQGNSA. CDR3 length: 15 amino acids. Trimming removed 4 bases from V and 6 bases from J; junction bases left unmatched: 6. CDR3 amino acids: CASSSGTGGIKTQYF. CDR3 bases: TGTGCCAGCAGCTCCGGGACAGGGGGCATAAAGACCCAGTACTTC.